This T cell receptor beta chain was recovered during a study of cytomegalovirus exposure and HLA in healthy donors. Vbeta (60) and Jbeta (13) primers were used in the PCR. TCRdb's table, derived via immunoSEQ multiplex PCR, lists solely in-frame clones and lacks some. The sample contains approximately 130,000 clones, approximately 85% of which appear only once. The V gene end was trimmed by 3 bases and the J gene end by 2 bases; junction bases not matched to a gene: 4. Germline assignment: CDR1 KGHSH and CDR2 LQKENI. This CDR3 comprises 14 residues. The material sequenced was PBMCs. The source is a boy younger than 18 in good health and CMV-seronegative. The chain links TRBV18 to TRBJ2-7; 7 bases map to TRBD2. CDR3 coding DNA: TGTGCCAGCTCACCGGGGGGGGGACCCTACGAGCAGTACTTC. It translates to CASSPGGGPYEQYF.